In this sample, the clone carrying this TCR beta chain turned up many times. What it recognizes is unknown. MiXCR, run by TCRdb on the reads, gives a single entry per CDR3 protein. The top ten hold about 14% of the sample, which has approximately 290,000 distinct CDR3 sequences, about 25% seen once. These data belong to a study of T cell repertoires in cytomegalovirus infection. Study-level information: CMV infection plus the matching HLA type was flagged by public TCR beta signatures.

Germline CDR1 and CDR2: SEHNR and FQNEAQ (reference sequence). V lost 2 bases to trimming and J lost 4 bases; unmatched junction nucleotides: 6. This CDR3 is built from 16 residues. Notes on the study in general: HLA-C-restricted CMV clonotypes gave the most frequent clonotype in two of eight donors.

This clonotype originated in a human donor in good health (CMV status not recorded). Some clones in this sample may be carry-over from other donors' samples. V and J are TRBV7-9 and TRBJ2-2; 8 bases are shared with TRBD2. Source material: PBMCs. This CDR3 reads CASSLTSGRGTGELFF. CDR3 DNA sequence: TGTGCCAGCAGCTTAACTAGCGGACGGGGCACCGGGGAGCTGTTTTTT.